This entry features one T cell receptor beta chain sequence. Distinct nucleotide sequences in the sample also encode this CDR3. Trimming left V 5 bases short and J 5 bases short, with 15 bases between. This CDR3 is built from 14 residues. CDR1 and CDR2 from the germline V gene are SEHNR and FQNEAQ (reference sequence). Authors' analysis steps: Estimation of nucleated cell counts was performed using reference gene primer amplification. The repertoire was sequenced with immunoSEQ multiplex PCR; TCRdb's copy has only in-frame clones and lacks some. The V and J calls and clone size come from that table; D and trimming were worked out from the DNA. The sample consists of some 250,000 clones, approximately 85% of them appearing once. The entry originates in a study of blood T cell repertoires in COVID-19. Study-level background: The study drew acute and convalescent COVID-19 samples from the United States, Italy and Spain. T cells, B-cell-depleted T cells, or PBMCs provided the cDNA or gDNA that served as material.

The V call is TRBV7-9, the J call TRBJ2-5; maybe TRBD1 (6 bases). The source material was peripheral blood. This receptor was obtained from a woman aged 55-70 years with active or convalescent COVID-19. CDR3 nucleotides: TGTGCCAGCAGCCTACAGGGATTGGGCGAGACCCAGTACTTC. It specifies CASSLQGLGETQYF. Looking up the rest from reference TRBV7-9 and TRBJ2-5 gives the full variable domain: DTGVSQNPRHKITKRGQNVTFRCDPISEHNRLYWYRQTLGQGPEFLTYFQNEAQLEKSRLLSDRFSAERPKGSFSTLEIQRTEQGDSAMYLCASSLQGLGETQYFGPGTRLLVL.